Reported below is one T cell receptor beta chain. Its target is unknown. This sample was included in a study of OX40 agonist ivuxolimab in advanced cancers. Study-level information: At 0.01 to 10 mg/kg, ivuxolimab was administered intravenously to patients every 2 weeks. General study results and limits: CD8+ T cells showed, on average, more clonal expansion than CD4+ cells. At doses 0.1 to 3.0 mg/kg, CD4+ and CD8+ clones expanded.

V trimming: 5 bases; J trimming: 6 bases; junction bases outside the gene matches: 7. The CDR3 extends over 14 amino acids. Germline values: CDR1 SGHTA, CDR2 FQGNSA. Method: immunoSEQ multiplex PCR; TCRdb's copy keeps in-frame clones and lacks some. This sample has tens of thousands of clones, with 90% found just once. Researchers took blood at baseline, on cycle 4 day 1, and on cycle 7 day 1. The sequencing used CD4+ or CD8+ T cells sorted from blood, collected in a trial of the OX40 agonist ivuxolimab. The chain is built from TRBV7-2 and TRBJ1-5; TRBD1 matches at 7 bases. This TCR came from an adult with an advanced solid tumor such as melanoma, head and neck, liver or kidney cancer. This CDR3 reads CASSPTGPFQPQHF. In DNA form, the CDR3 reads TGTGCCAGCAGCCCGACAGGGCCATTTCAGCCCCAGCATTTT.